This TCR beta chain was captured in a study of Tregs in tolerant kidney transplant recipients. Note on this clone: The antigen remains undetermined.

Unstimulated regulatory T cells (CD4+CD25+CD127-), CD4+CD25- non-regulatory cells, CD4 and CD8 cells were FACS-sorted from thawed PBMCs. Produced via immunoSEQ multiplex PCR; TCRdb's table is partial and in-frame only. In the table there are 85,000 to 90,000 clones, approximately 94% of which are singletons. Whole-study findings and limits: Tregs expanded with activated donor B cells seemed most donor-specific.

With 2 bases removed from V and 2 bases from J, the gap between germline ends came to 16 bases. Germline assignment: CDR1 SGHDT and CDR2 YYEEEE. CDR3 length equals 16 residues. Sequences were obtained from CD8+ T cells from blood. This TCR was sampled from a human donor in good health. The chain carries TRBV5-6 and TRBJ2-5, with D possibly matching TRBD1 (6 bases). CDR3 in DNA: TGTGCCAGCAGCTTCAAGGACAGCCTACTTCAAGAGACCCAGTACTTC. As protein: CASSFKDSLLQETQYF.